Listed here is a single T cell receptor beta chain. What this receptor recognizes is not known. Per-nucleotide qualities are absent, and no much larger clonotype sits a single base away. V is pared back by 4 bases and J by 8 bases, with 15 bases lying between the germline termini. Taken from cysteine to phenylalanine, the CDR3 has 13 residues. Only the CDR3 part of the read is kept: 39 bases, read in frame from the first base. Looking up the germline V gene yields CDR1 SGHRS and CDR2 YFSETQ. The data stem from a study of cytomegalovirus exposure and HLA in healthy donors (dated 2017 in TCRdb). Describing the broader study: An earlier analysis of approximately 590 of the donors reported approximately 270 Gb of sequence data and some 100 million unique TCR beta sequences from 150 million to 200 million T cells. HLA typing covered class I and class II loci at four-digit resolution. To predict cytomegalovirus infection status, the study brought together high-throughput TCR immunosequencing, statistical association of individual TCRs with disease status, and machine learning. A later analysis re-examined previously published TCR beta repertoires from 600 to 700 donors and added high-resolution HLA genotyping to investigate patterns of TCR occurrence. The T cell repertoires of several hundred subjects were profiled by immunosequencing and related to cytomegalovirus serostatus. An early release covering roughly 600 HLA-typed donors comprised 300 to 350 gigabases of sequencing data and 85 million or so unique TCR sequences. In the later analysis, no new phenotypic data were used to find candidate immune exposures; instead, reliance was placed on TCR beta sequences and their occurrence across donors. Typing coverage varied by locus: about 620-630 donors for A, B, C, DRB1 and DQB1; approximately 500 for DQA1; around 570 for DPA1; more than 450 for DPB1. Among about 400 genotyped donors of the cohort, an average of around 250,000 unique TCR beta nucleotide sequences was sequenced per donor, of which 15% to 20% were non-productive. The study aimed to test whether cataloging public T cell receptors could reveal signatures of past pathogen exposure. Alongside the repertoire data, information on donor age, sex, ethnicity and CMV serostatus was compiled. Several DR-DQ haplotypes were handled as single units for association and clustering because linkage in the cohort was strong. Besides the first cohort of 500 to 700 subjects, a separate validation cohort made up of roughly 120 different subjects was used. A later genetic analysis took genome-wide SNP genotypes for about 55% of the 666 donors and used that subset as a discovery cohort. All discovery cohort repertoires had been generated using a single sequencing platform. In an earlier analysis of 587 of the donors, high-throughput TCR beta sequencing was used to judge whether each TCR beta V gene segment behaved as functional or pseudogenic. The genetic ancestry cluster associated with self-reported Caucasian donors included roughly four fifths of the 398 genotyped donors.

The cohort comprised some 680 healthy bone marrow donors. At the time of sampling, every cohort member was nominally healthy, though immune exposures that went unrecorded were likely present. The donor tested CMV seronegative, placing the donor among the 350 or so seronegative members of the cohort. A peripheral blood sample was collected from each donor, and TCR beta sequencing was performed on peripheral blood mononuclear cells. The Qiagen DNeasy Blood Extraction Kit was used to extract genomic DNA from the blood cell samples. The protocol used for the library was the immunoSEQ multiplex PCR assay. A mixture of 60 forward primers for TCR Vbeta segments and 13 reverse primers for TCR Jbeta segments was used in the multiplex PCR. The CDR3 region of rearranged TCR beta genes was amplified from genomic DNA with a multiplex PCR assay. The amplified TCR beta libraries were sequenced on the Illumina HiSeq System as 87-base-pair reads. The study's processing was this. A later analysis tallied approximately 87 million unique TCR beta chains across the 600 to 700 repertoires, and some 10 million of those chains were shared by two or more donors. Raw reads were error-corrected and collapsed into unique sequences with a nearest-neighbor algorithm that merged closely related sequences to remove PCR and sequencing errors. V, D and J gene segments were assigned by aligning CDR3 sequences to IMGT reference sequences. For a sequence to be retained, a match of at least six nucleotides to both a V gene segment and a J gene segment was required. A rearrangement was called productive if the CDR3 had no stop codons and remained in frame with V and J, and every other rearrangement was called non-productive. CDR3 was defined according to IMGT convention as the region running from the second conserved V-encoded cysteine to the conserved J-encoded phenylalanine. Sequences without an unambiguous match to a single V gene segment were excluded from the earlier analysis of approximately 560 of the donors. An earlier analysis of under 750 of the donors called V segments functional above 56.7% productive rearrangements and segregating when the between-donor standard deviation exceeded 5%. A statistical classification framework was developed to diagnose cytomegalovirus status using the catalog of TCR beta chain sequences. V and J gene assignment, in a later analysis, came from comparing TCR nucleotide sequences with IMGT/GENE-DB human TR gene sequences. A later analysis assigned CDR3 sequences and most-parsimonious VDJ recombination scenarios with the TCRdist pipeline. In a later analysis, every TCR beta chain was defined by the combination of its CDR3 amino acid sequence and its V-gene family, and reads without a unique V-gene family were dropped. A later analysis removed several hundred highly shared, low-generation-probability nucleotide sequences to deal with suspected cross-contamination and a sequencing artifact. For each public chain, a later analysis derived a clonal expansion index from normalized ranks of inferred template counts within each repertoire. In a later analysis, generation probabilities were computed using a VDJ recombination model fitted to out-of-frame rearrangements, and the results were checked against IGoR. A later analysis scored TCR-TCR, TCR-HLA and TCR-CMV co-occurrence with hypergeometric tests, applying a repertoire-size bias correction to TCR pairs. False discovery rates were estimated in a later analysis by permuting HLA or CMV assignments 20 times. In a later analysis, co-occurring TCRs were grouped using DBSCAN, with TCRdist sequence similarity added in when clustering inside HLA-allele-positive subsets. Co-occurrence clustering excluded repertoires with fewer than 30,000 or more than 120,000 public chains, plus five with anomalous nucleotide sharing. The clones in this table, taken by TCRdb from immuneACCESS, are in-frame only. Not every clone is retained; where verified, under half of the shortfall comes from an unresolved V gene, and the cause of the rest is unknown. The V and J calls and clone size were taken over from that table, and D and trimming were inferred from the DNA. The sample yields some 200,000 clones; approximately 84% were counted once. The ten largest make up 2.9% of the sample.

What the work shows at the level of the full study, not this receptor alone: A later analysis associated about 17,000 TCR beta sequences with specific HLA alleles at a false discovery rate of 0.05. Sequencing depth was assumed to be roughly uniform across donors in the presence/absence analyses, though that assumption may not hold. A later analysis found that HLA-associated TCR beta chains were more clonally expanded and had lower generation probabilities than equally common non-associated chains. In the study, approximately 160 TCR beta chains were listed as associated with cytomegalovirus. Because the 87-base-pair reads could not distinguish some IMGT-functional V segments, including TRBV6-2 and TRBV6-3, those segments were excluded. The sequencing pipeline was judged likely to have produced a cluster of highly shared sequence variants as a technical artifact. When HLA alleles, especially DR and DQ, strongly co-occurred, TCR associations were difficult to assign to individual alleles. According to a later genetic analysis, donors in an Asian-associated ancestry cluster had fewer N-insertions in productive TCRs than the approximately 670-donor mean. According to a later analysis, TCR association rates differed among HLA loci, with DRB1 alleles showing the most associated TCRs and HLA-C alleles showing the fewest. In vitro tests confirmed that a few of the cytomegalovirus-associated TCR beta chains recognize cytomegalovirus antigens. A further reported finding was that TCR beta sequences accurately predicted the HLA-A and HLA-B alleles for most subjects in the first cohort. In an earlier analysis of 587 of the donors, most TCR beta V segments were observed in productive rearrangements about 90% or about 30% of the time, broadly matching IMGT annotations. Linkage disequilibrium might explain the correlated functional status among segregating V segments, but an unknown experimental factor could not be excluded. Most TCR sequences were observed very rarely across donors, whereas some public TCRs were present in many individuals. Only TCR beta chains were sequenced in this cohort, and the absence of alpha or paired-chain data limited detectable features. According to a later analysis, parvovirus B19, influenza, CMV and Epstein-Barr virus appeared linked to several top co-occurrence clusters. Cytomegalovirus status was reported to be diagnosed by the classifier with high specificity and sensitivity in both the original and validation cohorts. Immune exposure information for the cohort was limited to CMV serostatus. The authors suggested that the approach could potentially be generalized to other disease states and immunological phenotypes. A later genetic analysis associated a missense DCLRE1C variant with V-gene and J-gene trimming of TCR beta chains, and an independent cohort replicated the association. Because some donors lacked HLA typing at each locus, the association tests relied only on the typed subset. The earlier analysis of a few hundred of the donors excluded 15 to 20 rarely observed V segments, including chromosome 9 orphons, because counts were too low. According to a later analysis, most CMV-associated TCR beta chains appeared to be HLA-restricted, and the HLA associations seemed to be driven largely by CMV exposure.

This TCR derives from a female donor in good health and CMV-seronegative. Here the chain combines TRBV5-1 and TRBJ1-2; the best D guess is TRBD1, with 5 bases matching. The sample comprised PBMCs. In nucleotides, the sequence is TGCGCCAGCAGCCGGGGGGGGTCGGAGGGCTACACCTTC. This encodes CASSRGGSEGYTF. Extended through the reference TRBV5-1 and TRBJ1-2 proteins, this CDR3 yields the full variable domain: KAGVTQTPRYLIKTRGQQVTLSCSPISGHRSVSWYQQTPGQGLQFLFEYFSETQRNKGNFPGRFSGRQFSNSRSEMNVSTLELGDSALYLCASSRGGSEGYTFGSGTRLTVV.